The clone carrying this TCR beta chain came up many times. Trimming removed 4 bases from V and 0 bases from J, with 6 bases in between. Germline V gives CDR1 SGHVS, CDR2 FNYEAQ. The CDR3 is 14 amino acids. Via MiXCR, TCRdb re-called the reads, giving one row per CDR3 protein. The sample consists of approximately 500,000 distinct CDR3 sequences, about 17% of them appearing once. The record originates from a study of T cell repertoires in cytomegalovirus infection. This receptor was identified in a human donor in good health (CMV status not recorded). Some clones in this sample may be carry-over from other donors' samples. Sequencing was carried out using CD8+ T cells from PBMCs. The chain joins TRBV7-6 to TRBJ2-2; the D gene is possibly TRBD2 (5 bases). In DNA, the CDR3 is TGTGCCAGCAGCTCCGGGGCGAACACCGGGGAGCTGTTTTTT. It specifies CASSSGANTGELFF.